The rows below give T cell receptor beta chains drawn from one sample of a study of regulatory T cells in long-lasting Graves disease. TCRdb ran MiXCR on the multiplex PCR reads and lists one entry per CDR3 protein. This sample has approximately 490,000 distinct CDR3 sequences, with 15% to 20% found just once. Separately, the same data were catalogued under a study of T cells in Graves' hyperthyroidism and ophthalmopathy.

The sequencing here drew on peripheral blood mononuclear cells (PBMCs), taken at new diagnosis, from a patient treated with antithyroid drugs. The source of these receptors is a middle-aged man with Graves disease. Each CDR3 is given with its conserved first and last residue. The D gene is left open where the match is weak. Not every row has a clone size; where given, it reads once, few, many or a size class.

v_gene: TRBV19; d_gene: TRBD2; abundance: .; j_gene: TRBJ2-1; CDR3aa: CASSIWAWGVTGLAEYNEQFF; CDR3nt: TGTGCCAGTAGTATCTGGGCCTGGGGTGTAACCGGACTAGCCGAATACAATGAGCAGTTCTTC
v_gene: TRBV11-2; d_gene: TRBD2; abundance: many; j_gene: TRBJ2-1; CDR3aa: CASRGLAGGNEQFF; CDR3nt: TGTGCCAGCAGGGGACTAGCGGGAGGCAATGAGCAGTTCTTC
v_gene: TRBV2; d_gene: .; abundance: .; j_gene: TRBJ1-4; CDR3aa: CASKWAPNEKLFF; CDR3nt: TGTGCCAGCAAATGGGCCCCTAATGAAAAACTGTTTTTT
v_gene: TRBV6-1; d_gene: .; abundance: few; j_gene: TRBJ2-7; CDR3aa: CASRHRASYEQYF; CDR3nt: TGTGCCAGCAGGCACAGGGCATCCTACGAGCAGTACTTC
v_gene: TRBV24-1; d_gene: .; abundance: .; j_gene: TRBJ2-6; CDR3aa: CATSDYTGGLGANVLTF; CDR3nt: TGTGCCACCAGCGACTACACCGGGGGTCTTGGGGCCAACGTCCTGACTTTC
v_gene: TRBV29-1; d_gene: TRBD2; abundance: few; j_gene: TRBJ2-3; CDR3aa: CSVEPGLALADTQYF; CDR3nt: TGCAGCGTTGAGCCGGGACTAGCACTTGCCGATACGCAGTATTTT
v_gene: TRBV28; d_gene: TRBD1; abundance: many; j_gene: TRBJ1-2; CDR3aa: CASRPGTGGFDYGYTF; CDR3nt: TGTGCCAGCAGGCCCGGGACAGGGGGTTTTGACTATGGCTACACCTTC
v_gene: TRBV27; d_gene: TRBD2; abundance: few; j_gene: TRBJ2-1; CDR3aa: CASSSLAGGSANEQFF; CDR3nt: TGTGCCAGCAGTTCACTAGCGGGAGGGTCGGCCAATGAGCAGTTCTTC
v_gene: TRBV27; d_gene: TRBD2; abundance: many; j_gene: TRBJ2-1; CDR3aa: CASSLSSLAGAGEQFF; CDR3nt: TGTGCCAGCAGTTTATCGTCACTAGCGGGAGCGGGGGAGCAGTTCTTC
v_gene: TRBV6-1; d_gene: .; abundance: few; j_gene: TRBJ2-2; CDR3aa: CASRRDGRGGELFF; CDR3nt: TGTGCCAGCAGGCGGGACGGACGTGGCGGGGAGCTGTTTTTT
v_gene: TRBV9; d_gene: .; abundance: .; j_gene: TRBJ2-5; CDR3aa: CASSVGSNPFQETQYF; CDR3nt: TGTGCCAGCAGCGTAGGTAGTAACCCCTTCCAAGAGACCCAGTACTTC
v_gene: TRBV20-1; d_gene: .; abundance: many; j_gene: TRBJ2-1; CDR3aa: CSARDLLVIYNEQFF; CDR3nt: TGCAGTGCTAGAGATCTCCTAGTCATTTACAATGAGCAGTTCTTC
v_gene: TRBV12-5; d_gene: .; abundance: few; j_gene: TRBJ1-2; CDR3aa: CASGSLLTANYGYTF; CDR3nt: TGTGCTAGTGGTTCCCTTCTCACGGCTAACTATGGCTACACCTTC
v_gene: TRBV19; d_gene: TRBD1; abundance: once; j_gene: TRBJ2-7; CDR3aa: CASSTRTGPYEQYF; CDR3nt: TGTGCCAGTAGTACTCGGACAGGGCCCTACGAGCAGTACTTC
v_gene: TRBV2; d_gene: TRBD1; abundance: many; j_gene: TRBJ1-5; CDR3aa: CASSAKDRGSQPQHF; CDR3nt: TGTGCCAGCAGCGCGAAGGACAGGGGATCTCAGCCCCAGCATTTT
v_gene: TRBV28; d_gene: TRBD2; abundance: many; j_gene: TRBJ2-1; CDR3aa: CASSSTGLARDEQFF; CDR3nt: TGTGCCAGCAGTTCTACTGGACTAGCGAGGGATGAGCAGTTCTTC
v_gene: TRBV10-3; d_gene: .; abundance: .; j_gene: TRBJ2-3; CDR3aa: CAIREKSGRTDTQYF; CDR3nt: TGTGCCATCAGAGAGAAAAGCGGCCGCACAGATACGCAGTATTTT
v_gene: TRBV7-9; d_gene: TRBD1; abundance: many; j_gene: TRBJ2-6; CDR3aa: CASSLASGGTGANVLTF; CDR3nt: TGTGCCAGCAGCTTAGCTTCAGGGGGAACAGGGGCCAACGTCCTGACTTTC
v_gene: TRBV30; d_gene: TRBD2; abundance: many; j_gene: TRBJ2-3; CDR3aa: CAWSGGLAGVGDTQYF; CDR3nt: TGTGCCTGGAGTGGGGGACTAGCGGGAGTAGGGGATACGCAGTATTTT
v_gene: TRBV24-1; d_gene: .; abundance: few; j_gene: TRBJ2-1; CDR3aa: CATSDSGTPTYNEQFF; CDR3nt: TGTGCCACCAGTGATTCCGGGACTCCGACCTACAATGAGCAGTTCTTC
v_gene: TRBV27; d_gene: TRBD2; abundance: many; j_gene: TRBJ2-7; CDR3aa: CASSLTSGISLYEQYF; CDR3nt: TGTGCCAGCAGTTTAACTAGCGGGATTAGCCTCTACGAGCAGTACTTC
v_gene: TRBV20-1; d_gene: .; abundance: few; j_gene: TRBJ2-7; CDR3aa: CSAPKLQSSYEQYF; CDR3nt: TGCAGTGCGCCTAAACTCCAGAGCTCCTACGAGCAGTACTTC
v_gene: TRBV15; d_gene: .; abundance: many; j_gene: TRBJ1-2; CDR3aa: CATSSRSRAYGYTF; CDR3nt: TGTGCCACCAGTTCCAGATCCAGGGCGTATGGCTACACCTTC
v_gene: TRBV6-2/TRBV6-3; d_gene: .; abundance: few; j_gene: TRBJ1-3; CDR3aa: CASSYRGDSGNTIYF; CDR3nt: TGTGCCAGCAGTTACCGCGGGGACTCTGGAAACACCATATATTTT
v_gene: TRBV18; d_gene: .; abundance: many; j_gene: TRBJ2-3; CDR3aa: CASSPWDVGTDTQYF; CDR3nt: TGTGCCAGCTCACCATGGGACGTCGGCACAGATACGCAGTATTTT
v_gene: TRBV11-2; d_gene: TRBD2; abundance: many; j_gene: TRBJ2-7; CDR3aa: CASSLGASGASREQYF; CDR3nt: TGTGCCAGCAGCTTAGGAGCAAGCGGGGCCTCTAGGGAGCAGTACTTC
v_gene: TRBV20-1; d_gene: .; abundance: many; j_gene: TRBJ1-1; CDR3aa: CSARVPGGRMNTEAFF; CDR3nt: TGCAGTGCTAGAGTCCCCGGGGGTCGGATGAACACTGAAGCTTTCTTT
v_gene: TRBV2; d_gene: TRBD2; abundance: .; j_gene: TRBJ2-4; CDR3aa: CASSEALWGGEAKNIQYF; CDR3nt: TGTGCCAGCAGTGAAGCGCTTTGGGGGGGGGAAGCCAAAAACATTCAGTACTTC
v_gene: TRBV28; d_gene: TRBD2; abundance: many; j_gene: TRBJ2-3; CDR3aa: CASSLRLGSGIVADTQYF; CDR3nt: TGTGCCAGCAGTTTAAGGTTGGGTAGCGGGATAGTTGCAGATACGCAGTATTTT
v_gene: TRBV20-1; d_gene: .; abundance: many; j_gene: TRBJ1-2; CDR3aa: CNASWGFVNYGYTF; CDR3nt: TGCAATGCTAGTTGGGGCTTTGTCAACTATGGCTACACCTTC
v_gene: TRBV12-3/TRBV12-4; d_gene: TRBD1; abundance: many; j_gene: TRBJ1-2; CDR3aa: CASSPSGDRGVGYTF; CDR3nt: TGTGCCAGCAGCCCTAGCGGGGACAGGGGAGTTGGCTACACCTTC
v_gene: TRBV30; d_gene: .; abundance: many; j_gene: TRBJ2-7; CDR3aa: CAARGVHEQYF; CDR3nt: TGTGCTGCACGCGGGGTCCACGAGCAGTACTTC
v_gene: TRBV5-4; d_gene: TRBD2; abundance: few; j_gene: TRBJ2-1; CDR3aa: CASSSGGRAQNEQFF; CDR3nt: TGTGCCAGCAGCTCTGGCGGGAGGGCCCAGAATGAGCAGTTCTTC
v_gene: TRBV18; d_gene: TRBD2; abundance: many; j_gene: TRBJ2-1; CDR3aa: CASSPGVAGDNEQFF; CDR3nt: TGTGCCAGCTCCCCAGGGGTAGCGGGAGACAATGAGCAGTTCTTC
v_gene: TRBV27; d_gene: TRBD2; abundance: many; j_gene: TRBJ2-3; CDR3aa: CASRKLAGSLGPDTQYF; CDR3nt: TGTGCCAGCAGAAAACTAGCGGGGAGCCTTGGCCCAGATACGCAGTATTTT
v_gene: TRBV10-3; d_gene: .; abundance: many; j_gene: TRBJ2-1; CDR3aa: CAISESMRNEQFF; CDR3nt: TGTGCCATCAGTGAGTCGATGAGAAATGAGCAGTTCTTC
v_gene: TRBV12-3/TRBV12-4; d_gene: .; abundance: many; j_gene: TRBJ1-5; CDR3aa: CASSLRAGNQPQHF; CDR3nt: TGTGCCAGCAGTTTAAGGGCAGGGAATCAGCCCCAGCATTTT
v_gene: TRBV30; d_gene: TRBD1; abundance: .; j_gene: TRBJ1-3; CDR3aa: CAWSVSSSRGYGNTIYF; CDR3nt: TGTGCCTGGAGTGTATCGTCGAGCAGGGGGTATGGAAACACCATATATTTT
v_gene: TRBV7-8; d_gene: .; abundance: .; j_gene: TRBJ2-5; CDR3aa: CAISETFQETQYF; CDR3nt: TGTGCCATCAGTGAGACCTTCCAAGAGACCCAGTACTTC
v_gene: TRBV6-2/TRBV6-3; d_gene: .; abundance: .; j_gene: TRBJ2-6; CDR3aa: CASSYSGGANVLTF; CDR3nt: TGTGCCAGCAGTTACTCGGGTGGGGCCAACGTCCTGACTTTC
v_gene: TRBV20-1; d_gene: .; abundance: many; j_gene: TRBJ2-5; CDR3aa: CSARGQSETQYF; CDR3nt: TGCAGTGCTAGAGGACAGTCAGAGACCCAGTACTTC
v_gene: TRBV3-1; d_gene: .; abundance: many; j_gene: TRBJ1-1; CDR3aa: CASSQPGPNTEAFF; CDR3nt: TGTGCCAGCAGCCAACCGGGACCGAACACTGAAGCTTTCTTT
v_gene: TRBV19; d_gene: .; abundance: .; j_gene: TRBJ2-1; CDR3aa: CASRKGVARGEQFF; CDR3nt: TGTGCCAGTAGGAAGGGGGTAGCCCGGGGTGAGCAGTTCTTC
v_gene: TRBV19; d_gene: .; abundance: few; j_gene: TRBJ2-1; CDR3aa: CASSISAMPGDEQFF; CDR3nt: TGTGCCAGTAGTATATCGGCCATGCCGGGGGATGAGCAGTTCTTC